This T cell receptor (beta chain) originates from a study of T cell responses to AZD1222 COVID-19 vaccine. V shed 5 bases and J shed 1 base, with 16 bases lying between them. The germline gives CDR1 LNHNV, CDR2 YYDKDF (reference sequence). The CDR3 runs to 16 residues. TCRdb's copy holds only in-frame clones and misses some; the assay was immunoSEQ multiplex PCR. The sample contains 120,000 to 150,000 clones, about 91% of which appear only once. Here the sequenced sample was peripheral blood, taken on day 0 of AZD1222 vaccination. This chain joins TRBV15 and TRBJ2-3; D is possibly TRBD2 (5 bases). The receptor's source is an adult in good health. This CDR3 is CATSVAEGTGTDTQYF. The CDR3 DNA reads as TGTGCCACCAGCGTCGCAGAGGGCACTGGCACAGATACGCAGTATTTT.